The present T cell receptor (beta chain) was sequenced within a study of monozygotic twins with cystic fibrosis. For this clone: Antigen: not known.

Only in-frame clones appear in the TCRdb table, and some are missing; sequencing was by immunoSEQ multiplex PCR. The repertoire has approximately 13,000 clones, over 75% of them found once; the top ten carry approximately 0.7%. Germline V CDR1 and CDR2: SQVTM, ANQGSEA. The CDR3 contains 12 residues. V gave up 4 bases and J gave up 2 bases, with 8 bases separating them. Overall study findings and caveats: Co-twins had the most similar V usage for 13 of 16 pairs, J for 8.

The sample comprised blood. V and J are TRBV29-1 and TRBJ1-2; no definite D call. This clonotype was obtained from a boy younger than 18 with cystic fibrosis. The CDR3 loop reads CSVGAENYGYTF. The CDR3 DNA sequence: TGCAGCGTTGGGGCGGAGAACTATGGCTACACCTTC.